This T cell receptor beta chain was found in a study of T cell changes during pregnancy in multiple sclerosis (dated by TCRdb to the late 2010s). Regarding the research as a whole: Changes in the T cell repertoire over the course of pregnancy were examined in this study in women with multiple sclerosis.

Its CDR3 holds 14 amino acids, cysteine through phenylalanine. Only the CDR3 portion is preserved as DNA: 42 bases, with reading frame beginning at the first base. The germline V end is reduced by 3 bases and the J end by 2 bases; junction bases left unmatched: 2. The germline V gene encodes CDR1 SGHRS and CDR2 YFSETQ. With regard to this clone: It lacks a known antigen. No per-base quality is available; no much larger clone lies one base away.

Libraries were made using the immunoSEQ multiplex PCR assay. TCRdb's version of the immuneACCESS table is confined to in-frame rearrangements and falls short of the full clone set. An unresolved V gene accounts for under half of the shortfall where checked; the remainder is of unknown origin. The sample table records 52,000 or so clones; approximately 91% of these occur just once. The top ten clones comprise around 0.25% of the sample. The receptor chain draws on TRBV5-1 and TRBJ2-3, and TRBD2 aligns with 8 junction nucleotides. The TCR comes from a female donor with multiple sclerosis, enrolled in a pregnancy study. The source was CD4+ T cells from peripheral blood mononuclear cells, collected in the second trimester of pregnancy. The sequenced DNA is TGCGCCAGCAGCTCGACTAGCGTCACAGATACGCAGTATTTT. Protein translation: CASSSTSVTDTQYF.